This T cell receptor (beta chain) was retrieved from a study of blood T cell repertoires in COVID-19. At the level of the study: The United States, Italy and Spain were the sources of the acute and convalescent COVID-19 samples. T cells, B-cell-depleted T cells, or PBMCs supplied cDNA or gDNA.

Cohorts were assigned according to the clinical history that participants reported. V trimming: 4 bases; J trimming: 5 bases; junction bases outside the gene matches: 7. The germline gives CDR1 SEHNR, CDR2 FQNEAQ (reference sequence). The CDR3 loop spans 14 amino acids. Under the authors' procedure: Using reference gene primer amplification, nucleated cell counts were estimated. The protocol was immunoSEQ multiplex PCR, while the TCRdb copy is restricted to in-frame clones and leaves out a portion. V, J and clone size are taken as reported in that table, and D and trimming were inferred from the DNA itself. The sample includes about 190,000 clones, about 88% of them seen just once.

The V call is TRBV7-9, the J call TRBJ1-2; TRBD1 agrees at 7 bases. This TCR was sampled from a woman aged 30 to 39 who had recovered from COVID-19. The sample comprised PBMCs or T cells enriched from blood (not recorded which). The CDR3 protein is CASSSPEGAYGYTF. As DNA, the CDR3 is TGTGCCAGCAGCTCCCCAGAGGGGGCATATGGCTACACCTTC.